The clone carrying this TCR beta chain has a handful of counts. What it binds is not known. Trimming took 7 bases from V and 0 from J, leaving 18 bases between them. Germline-derived CDR1 and CDR2 are LNHDA and SQIVND (reference sequence). This CDR3 region has 17 residues. This sample was included in a study of cytomegalovirus exposure and HLA in healthy donors. The PCR employed 60 Vbeta primers together with 13 Jbeta primers. Only in-frame clones appear in the TCRdb table, and some are missing; sequencing was by immunoSEQ multiplex PCR. The data hold roughly 110,000 clones, with more than 75% observed a single time. Study-level points and caveats: 15,000 to 20,000 TCR beta sequences were associated with HLA alleles at 0.05 false discovery rate in a later analysis.

The sample taken for sequencing was PBMCs. The chain employs TRBV19 and TRBJ2-2, with D tentatively TRBD2 (7 bases). The source of this sequence is a woman in her forties or fifties in good health and CMV-seropositive. In DNA form, the CDR3 reads TGTGCCAGTATTGATCCGGGGGGCTCTGCGAACACCGGGGAGCTGTTTTTT. Its protein product is CASIDPGGSANTGELFF.